This T cell receptor beta chain was identified during a study of shared clonotypes between healthy human individuals. Study in general: The cohort had a couple of women and a few men, ages 18 to 49. Study results and caveats: Having only a few donors restricted how much genetic and exposure-history diversity was captured.

In the case of this clone: Its antigen is unidentified.

Sequencing was performed with immunoSEQ multiplex PCR; in TCRdb, only in-frame clones are kept and a portion is missing. The table records around 2.5 million clones, roughly 93% of them present only once. The germline V gene has CDR1 LNHNV and CDR2 YYDKDF (reference sequence). The CDR3 covers 17 residues. V dropped 1 base and J dropped 1; count of bases not matched to a gene: 5. Sequencing input: naive CD4+ T cells from PBMCs. Described subset: CD45RA+ positively selected. This TCR came from a man aged 18 to 30 in good health. Some clones in this sample may be carry-over from other donors' samples. The chain combines TRBV15 with TRBJ2-2; 8 bases agree with TRBD2. CDR3 sequence: CATSRGGAGGNTGELFF. The CDR3, as DNA: TGTGCCACCAGCAGAGGTGGGGCGGGAGGGAACACCGGGGAGCTGTTTTTT. The entire variable domain, with the rest obtained from reference TRBV15 and TRBJ2-2, is as follows: DAMVIQNPRYQVTQFGKPVTLSCSQTLNHNVMYWYQQKSSQAPKLLFHYYDKDFNNEADTPDNFQSRRPNTSFCFLDIRSPGLGDTAMYLCATSRGGAGGNTGELFFGEGSRLTVL.